This is a list of T cell receptor beta chains from one sample in a study of T cells in Graves' hyperthyroidism and ophthalmopathy. TCRdb reprocessed the multiplex PCR reads via MiXCR and lists one record per CDR3 protein. The sample yields 600,000 to 850,000 distinct CDR3 sequences, around 20% seen once. The sample taken for sequencing was blood. These receptors were obtained from a woman in her 50s with Graves' hyperthyroidism that later progressed to Graves' ophthalmopathy. Each CDR3 is given without its conserved first and last residue. D genes are given only for firm matches. The size of a clone is reported for some rows only, either as once, few or many, or as a class for expanded clones.

d_call j_call cdr3_length clone_size v_call cdr3_aa
. TRBJ2-1 13 many TRBV5-1 ASSPSEGSYNEQF
. TRBJ1-5 13 few TRBV27 ASSLRSNSNQPQH
. TRBJ1-1 10 many TRBV20-1 SAKPGNTEAF
. TRBJ1-2 13 many TRBV18 ASSPAPGSEGGYT
TRBD2 TRBJ2-1 15 few TRBV15 ATSRDQPGGSEGEQF
. TRBJ2-3 13 many TRBV24-1 ATSDLIGSTDTQY
TRBD2 TRBJ2-1 12 . TRBV7-3 ASSETSEYNEQF
TRBD2 TRBJ2-1 11 many TRBV20-1 SAGGLAGLEQF
TRBD2 TRBJ2-3 13 . TRBV30 AWSLQRGATDTQY
. TRBJ1-1 10 many TRBV11-2 ASSLVDTEAF
. TRBJ2-1 12 . TRBV20-1 SATTPLLRDEQF
TRBD2 TRBJ2-6 15 . TRBV2 ASSRGLAGAGANVLT
. TRBJ1-3 12 few TRBV5-6 ASSLLEPGNTIY
. TRBJ1-5 17 . TRBV13 ASSPAAGRGPDSNQPQH
TRBD1 TRBJ2-2 14 few TRBV27 ASSLRDRVATGELF
TRBD1 TRBJ1-2 12 few TRBV20-1 SARDRDREHGYT
. TRBJ2-3 12 . TRBV5-1 ATQDSTVTDTQY
. TRBJ1-5 11 many TRBV10-1 ASSPAGDQPQH
TRBD1 TRBJ1-2 12 many TRBV12-3/TRBV12-4 ASSVSTGGNGYT
TRBD1 TRBJ1-6 16 few TRBV19 ASTHHIDRGGFDSPLH
. TRBJ2-7 12 many TRBV7-9 ASSTLGRTYEQY
. TRBJ2-6 14 . TRBV11-2 ASSLILSSGANVLT
. TRBJ2-3 12 many TRBV12-3/TRBV12-4 ASRTTATTDTQY
. TRBJ1-4 12 . TRBV29-1 SVEDRDWGEKLF
. TRBJ1-6 14 many TRBV7-9 ASSPRGQGGMSPLH
. TRBJ2-7 13 many TRBV2 ASSWTFRSSYEQY
TRBD1 TRBJ2-6 15 . TRBV10-3 AIIGTGGGSGANVLT
TRBD1 TRBJ1-2 13 few TRBV5-1 ASSSGDRVVHGYT
TRBD2 TRBJ2-1 13 few TRBV6-1 ASSSSGRFYNEQF
. TRBJ2-5 12 . TRBV6-1 AITPGPNQETQY
. TRBJ1-2 11 few TRBV5-4 ASSSAHSYGYT
. TRBJ2-1 10 . TRBV6-1 AGSARHNEQF
TRBD2 TRBJ2-1 13 . TRBV7-9 ASNPGLAGYNEQF
. TRBJ2-5 13 many TRBV2 ASSELGALQETQY
TRBD1 TRBJ1-5 13 many TRBV20-1 SAQGGQGVNQPQH
TRBD1 TRBJ1-1 12 . TRBV18 ASSVGTTGTEAF
TRBD1 TRBJ2-7 13 many TRBV7-6 ASSPRGTGVREQY
TRBD2 TRBJ2-3 12 . TRBV12-3/TRBV12-4 ASSHSGGFDTQY
. TRBJ2-5 12 few TRBV2 ASTTRAGSETQY
. TRBJ1-1 11 many TRBV5-1 AGSLGGNTEAF
TRBD1 TRBJ2-2 16 . TRBV6-2/TRBV6-3 ASSYSIGQGINTGELF